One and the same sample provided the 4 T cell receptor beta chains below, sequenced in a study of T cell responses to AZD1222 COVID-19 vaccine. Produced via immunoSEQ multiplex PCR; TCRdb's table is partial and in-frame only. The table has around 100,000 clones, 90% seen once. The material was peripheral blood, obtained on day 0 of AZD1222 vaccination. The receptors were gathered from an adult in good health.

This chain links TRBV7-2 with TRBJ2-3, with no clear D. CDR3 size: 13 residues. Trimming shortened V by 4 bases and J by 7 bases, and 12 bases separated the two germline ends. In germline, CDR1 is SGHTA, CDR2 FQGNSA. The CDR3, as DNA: TGTGCCAGCAGCTCGCAAAACTATAATACGCAGTATTTT. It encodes CASSSQNYNTQYF.

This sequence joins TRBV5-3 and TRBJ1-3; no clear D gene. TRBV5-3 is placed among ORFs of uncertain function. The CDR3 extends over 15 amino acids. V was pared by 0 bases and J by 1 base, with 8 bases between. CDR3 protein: CARSLGSTSGNTIYF. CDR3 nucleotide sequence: TGTGCCAGAAGCTTGGGGAGTACTTCTGGAAACACCATATATTTT.

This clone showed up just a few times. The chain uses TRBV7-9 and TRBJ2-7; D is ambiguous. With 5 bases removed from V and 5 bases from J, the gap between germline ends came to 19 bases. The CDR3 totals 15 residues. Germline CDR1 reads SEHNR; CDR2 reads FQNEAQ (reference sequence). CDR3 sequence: CASSLGRDVSDEQYF. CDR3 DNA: TGTGCCAGCAGCCTCGGAAGGGATGTTTCGGACGAGCAGTACTTC.

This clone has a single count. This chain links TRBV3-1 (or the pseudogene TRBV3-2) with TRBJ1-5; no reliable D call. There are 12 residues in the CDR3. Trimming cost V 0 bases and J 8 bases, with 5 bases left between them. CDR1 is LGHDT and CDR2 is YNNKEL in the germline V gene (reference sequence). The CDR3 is CASSQDGEPQHF. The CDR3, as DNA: TGTGCCAGCAGCCAAGATGGGGAGCCCCAGCATTTT.